Listed below are T cell receptor beta chains from one sample, sequenced in a study of vaccination effects on CD4 cells after COVID-19. The repertoire was sequenced with immunoSEQ multiplex PCR; TCRdb's copy has only in-frame clones and lacks some. This sample has fewer than 40,000 clones, with 55% to 80% found just once. What these receptors recognize is not known. Source: CD4+ T cells from PBMCs cultured without peptide, taken before COVID-19 vaccination. Every receptor here comes from a human donor who received a COVID-19 vaccine. Both conserved end residues are part of each CDR3. A D gene is named only where the DNA matches it firmly. The size entry is marked missing in some rows and otherwise reads once, few, many or a size class.

cdr3_aa: CASSIDRGQEAFF
cdr3_nt: TGTGCCAGTAGTATAGACAGGGGCCAAGAAGCTTTCTTT
j_call: TRBJ1-1
d_call: NA
clone_size: few
v_call: TRBV19

cdr3_aa: CSVEDYREAFF
cdr3_nt: TGCAGCGTTGAAGATTATAGGGAAGCTTTCTTT
j_call: TRBJ1-1
d_call: NA
clone_size: few
v_call: TRBV29-1

cdr3_aa: CASSPPRTGRSTDTQYF
cdr3_nt: TGTGCCAGCTCACCACCGAGAACAGGGAGGAGCACAGATACGCAGTATTTT
j_call: TRBJ2-3
d_call: NA
clone_size: NA
v_call: TRBV18

cdr3_aa: CASSLASGRDGEQFF
cdr3_nt: TGTGCCAGCAGCTTGGCTAGCGGGAGGGACGGTGAGCAGTTCTTC
j_call: TRBJ2-1
d_call: TRBD2
clone_size: NA
v_call: TRBV7-9

cdr3_aa: CASSLAAGELFF
cdr3_nt: TGTGCCAGCAGTTTAGCAGCCGGGGAGCTGTTTTTT
j_call: TRBJ2-2
d_call: NA
clone_size: few
v_call: TRBV27

cdr3_aa: CASSPRQGATNEKLFF
cdr3_nt: TGTGCCAGCTCACCACGGCAGGGTGCAACTAATGAAAAACTGTTTTTT
j_call: TRBJ1-4
d_call: NA
clone_size: NA
v_call: TRBV18

cdr3_aa: CASRLPGTSGYEQYF
cdr3_nt: TGTGCCAGTCGCCTTCCCGGGACTAGCGGTTACGAGCAGTACTTC
j_call: TRBJ2-7
d_call: TRBD2
clone_size: few
v_call: TRBV10-3

cdr3_aa: CASSQWDRADNEQFF
cdr3_nt: TGTGCCAGCAGCCAATGGGACAGGGCGGACAATGAGCAGTTCTTC
j_call: TRBJ2-1
d_call: TRBD1
clone_size: few
v_call: TRBV3-1/TRBV3-2

cdr3_aa: CASTLDGNEQFF
cdr3_nt: TGTGCCAGCACCCTGGACGGAAATGAGCAGTTCTTC
j_call: TRBJ2-1
d_call: NA
clone_size: NA
v_call: TRBV6-5

cdr3_aa: CASSPTYNEQFF
cdr3_nt: TGTGCCAGCAGCCCAACGTACAATGAGCAGTTCTTC
j_call: TRBJ2-1
d_call: NA
clone_size: NA
v_call: TRBV7-9

cdr3_aa: CASSLLPGHNSPLHF
cdr3_nt: TGTGCCAGCAGCTTGCTCCCGGGACATAATTCACCCCTCCACTTT
j_call: TRBJ1-6
d_call: NA
clone_size: NA
v_call: TRBV5-5

cdr3_aa: CASMGSGGRSSSYNEQFF
cdr3_nt: TGTGCCAGTATGGGTAGCGGGGGGAGATCGAGCTCCTACAATGAGCAGTTCTTC
j_call: TRBJ2-1
d_call: TRBD2
clone_size: NA
v_call: TRBV19

cdr3_aa: CASSQGGGREKLFF
cdr3_nt: TGTGCCAGCAGCCAAGGGGGGGGCCGAGAAAAACTGTTTTTT
j_call: TRBJ1-4
d_call: NA
clone_size: NA
v_call: TRBV3-1/TRBV3-2

cdr3_aa: CASSLGQNEKLFF
cdr3_nt: TGCGCCAGCAGCTTGGGGCAGAATGAAAAACTGTTTTTT
j_call: TRBJ1-4
d_call: NA
clone_size: once
v_call: TRBV5-1

cdr3_aa: CASRARREETQYF
cdr3_nt: TGTGCCAGCCGGGCGCGGAGGGAAGAGACCCAGTACTTC
j_call: TRBJ2-5
d_call: NA
clone_size: NA
v_call: TRBV6-5

cdr3_aa: CASREAGVNSPLHF
cdr3_nt: TGTGCCAGCAGGGAAGCAGGGGTTAATTCACCCCTCCACTTT
j_call: TRBJ1-6
d_call: NA
clone_size: few
v_call: TRBV6-1

cdr3_aa: CASSGWTGLGYTF
cdr3_nt: TGTGCCAGCAGTGGGTGGACAGGGCTTGGCTACACCTTC
j_call: TRBJ1-2
d_call: TRBD1
clone_size: NA
v_call: TRBV12-3/TRBV12-4

cdr3_aa: CASSPSLDQPQHF
cdr3_nt: TGTGCCAGCAGCCCCTCCCTTGATCAGCCCCAGCATTTT
j_call: TRBJ1-5
d_call: NA
clone_size: NA
v_call: TRBV3-1/TRBV3-2

cdr3_aa: CASSLQGRAAFF
cdr3_nt: TGTGCCAGCAGCTTACAGGGAAGGGCAGCTTTCTTT
j_call: TRBJ1-1
d_call: NA
clone_size: medium-sized
v_call: TRBV5-4

cdr3_aa: CASSLFRQGLGGTEAFF
cdr3_nt: TGTGCCAGCAGCTTATTTAGACAGGGCCTAGGAGGCACTGAAGCTTTCTTT
j_call: TRBJ1-1
d_call: TRBD1
clone_size: NA
v_call: TRBV11-2

cdr3_aa: CASSQSGVYNSPLHF
cdr3_nt: TGTGCCAGCAGCCAATCGGGAGTCTATAATTCACCCCTCCACTTT
j_call: TRBJ1-6
d_call: NA
clone_size: once
v_call: TRBV3-1/TRBV3-2

cdr3_aa: CASSFQSGNTIYF
cdr3_nt: TGTGCCAGCAGTTTCCAATCGGGAAACACCATATATTTT
j_call: TRBJ1-3
d_call: NA
clone_size: NA
v_call: TRBV12-3/TRBV12-4

cdr3_aa: CATSRQGSTEAFF
cdr3_nt: TGTGCCACCAGCAGACAGGGGAGCACTGAAGCTTTCTTT
j_call: TRBJ1-1
d_call: NA
clone_size: NA
v_call: TRBV15

cdr3_aa: CASSGQGDTEAFF
cdr3_nt: TGTGCCAGCAGTGGACAGGGGGATACTGAAGCTTTCTTT
j_call: TRBJ1-1
d_call: TRBD1
clone_size: NA
v_call: TRBV2

cdr3_aa: CASSRTGGVQETQYF
cdr3_nt: TGCGCCAGCAGCCGTACGGGGGGGGTCCAAGAGACCCAGTACTTC
j_call: TRBJ2-5
d_call: TRBD2
clone_size: NA
v_call: TRBV4-1

cdr3_aa: CASGQNDQPQHF
cdr3_nt: TGTGCCAGCGGACAGAACGATCAGCCCCAGCATTTT
j_call: TRBJ1-5
d_call: NA
clone_size: NA
v_call: TRBV3-1/TRBV3-2

cdr3_aa: CASSDTGTLQETQYF
cdr3_nt: TGTGCCAGCAGTGATACAGGTACACTCCAAGAGACCCAGTACTTC
j_call: TRBJ2-5
d_call: NA
clone_size: once
v_call: TRBV25-1

cdr3_aa: CASSPISGGTDTQYF
cdr3_nt: TGCGCCAGCAGCCCCATTAGCGGGGGCACAGATACGCAGTATTTT
j_call: TRBJ2-3
d_call: TRBD2
clone_size: NA
v_call: TRBV4-1

cdr3_aa: CASTMAGNSEQYF
cdr3_nt: TGTGCCAGCACTATGGCAGGGAATTCCGAGCAGTACTTC
j_call: TRBJ2-7
d_call: NA
clone_size: NA
v_call: TRBV25-1

cdr3_aa: CASSQADLLAGGYNEQFF
cdr3_nt: TGCGCCAGCAGCCAAGCCGACCTCCTAGCGGGGGGATACAATGAGCAGTTCTTC
j_call: TRBJ2-1
d_call: TRBD2
clone_size: NA
v_call: TRBV4-1

cdr3_aa: CSVRQGRQTQYF
cdr3_nt: TGCAGCGTAAGACAGGGGCGGCAGACCCAGTACTTC
j_call: TRBJ2-5
d_call: TRBD1
clone_size: NA
v_call: TRBV29-1

cdr3_aa: CASSYPQGARTEAFF
cdr3_nt: TGTGCCAGCAGTTACCCACAGGGGGCGAGGACTGAAGCTTTCTTT
j_call: TRBJ1-1
d_call: TRBD1
clone_size: NA
v_call: TRBV6-2/TRBV6-3

cdr3_aa: CASTPQATGELFF
cdr3_nt: TGTGCCAGCACCCCCCAGGCCACCGGGGAGCTGTTTTTT
j_call: TRBJ2-2
d_call: NA
clone_size: NA
v_call: TRBV12-3/TRBV12-4

cdr3_aa: CALDTGGYEQYF
cdr3_nt: TGTGCCTTGGACACAGGGGGATACGAGCAGTACTTC
j_call: TRBJ2-7
d_call: TRBD1
clone_size: few
v_call: TRBV30

cdr3_aa: CASSLVYRPRNSPLHF
cdr3_nt: TGTGCCAGCAGCTTAGTTTACAGGCCCCGTAATTCACCCCTCCACTTT
j_call: TRBJ1-6
d_call: NA
clone_size: NA
v_call: TRBV11-2

cdr3_aa: CASSSDSSLLHF
cdr3_nt: TGTGCCAGCTCATCGGACAGTTCCCTTCTACATTTT
j_call: TRBJ1-5
d_call: NA
clone_size: NA
v_call: TRBV18

cdr3_aa: CASSLATVYEQYF
cdr3_nt: TGTGCCAGCAGCTTGGCGACAGTCTACGAGCAGTACTTC
j_call: TRBJ2-7
d_call: NA
clone_size: NA
v_call: TRBV5-6

cdr3_aa: CASSFGLDRTATEAFF
cdr3_nt: TGTGCCAGCAGCTTCGGCCTGGACAGGACTGCCACTGAAGCTTTCTTT
j_call: TRBJ1-1
d_call: TRBD1
clone_size: once
v_call: TRBV5-4

cdr3_aa: CASSTRQGRSEQYF
cdr3_nt: TGTGCCAGCTCAACAAGACAGGGCCGGAGCGAGCAGTACTTC
j_call: TRBJ2-7
d_call: TRBD1
clone_size: NA
v_call: TRBV18

cdr3_aa: CASSPEERGGGEQFF
cdr3_nt: TGTGCCAGCAGCCCCGAGGAGCGGGGGGGCGGGGAGCAGTTCTTC
j_call: TRBJ2-1
d_call: TRBD2
clone_size: NA
v_call: TRBV7-6

cdr3_aa: CASRVQGPNGYTF
cdr3_nt: TGTGCCAGTAGGGTACAGGGACCTAATGGCTACACCTTC
j_call: TRBJ1-2
d_call: NA
clone_size: NA
v_call: TRBV19

cdr3_aa: CASSPPRTGVTEAFF
cdr3_nt: TGTGCCAGCAGCCCCCCCCGGACAGGGGTAACTGAAGCTTTCTTT
j_call: TRBJ1-1
d_call: TRBD1
clone_size: NA
v_call: TRBV3-1/TRBV3-2